A selection of T cell receptor beta chains follows, all from one sample in a study of blood T cell repertoires in COVID-19. The assay was immunoSEQ multiplex PCR, and TCRdb's table has in-frame clones only and misses some. The repertoire holds about 150,000 clones, with roughly 77% as singletons. Sequenced: peripheral blood. The receptor source for this set is a woman between 70 and 85 years old with COVID-19, enrolled during active disease. The CDR3 runs from the conserved cysteine through the conserved F or W. D genes are given only for firm matches. The size entry is marked missing in some rows and otherwise reads once, few, many or a size class.

V gene: TRBV11-2
D gene: NA
clone size: once
J gene: TRBJ1-2
CDR3 protein: CASSLDLGGSGGYTF
CDR3 DNA: TGTGCCAGCAGCTTAGATCTCGGTGGATCCGGGGGTTACACCTTC

V gene: TRBV2
D gene: TRBD1
clone size: once
J gene: TRBJ2-1
CDR3 protein: CASSGGQGSYNEQFF
CDR3 DNA: TGTGCCAGCAGTGGGGGACAGGGCTCCTACAATGAGCAGTTCTTC

V gene: TRBV7-3
D gene: NA
clone size: NA
J gene: TRBJ2-1
CDR3 protein: CASSLGPGSYNEQFF
CDR3 DNA: TGTGCCAGCAGCTTAGGGCCTGGCTCCTACAATGAGCAGTTCTTC

V gene: TRBV2
D gene: TRBD1
clone size: once
J gene: TRBJ1-6
CDR3 protein: CASSGGTANSPLHF
CDR3 DNA: TGTGCCAGCAGTGGGGGGACAGCGAATTCACCCCTCCACTTT

V gene: TRBV7-2
D gene: NA
clone size: NA
J gene: TRBJ1-2
CDR3 protein: CASSLEVSGGRGYTF
CDR3 DNA: TGTGCCAGCAGCTTAGAGGTGTCGGGGGGACGGGGCTACACCTTC

V gene: TRBV5-1
D gene: NA
clone size: NA
J gene: TRBJ1-6
CDR3 protein: CASSQGLGQYNSPLHF
CDR3 DNA: TGCGCCAGCAGCCAAGGGCTAGGACAGTATAATTCACCCCTCCACTTT

V gene: TRBV2
D gene: NA
clone size: NA
J gene: TRBJ1-2
CDR3 protein: CASSVEGESYGYTF
CDR3 DNA: TGTGCCAGCAGTGTGGAGGGTGAGAGCTATGGCTACACCTTC

V gene: TRBV4-3
D gene: NA
clone size: NA
J gene: TRBJ2-1
CDR3 protein: CASSQGGGADYNEQFF
CDR3 DNA: TGCGCCAGCAGCCAAGGTGGGGGGGCCGACTACAATGAGCAGTTCTTC

V gene: TRBV7-3
D gene: NA
clone size: NA
J gene: TRBJ2-7
CDR3 protein: CASSLGDGYEQYF
CDR3 DNA: TGTGCCAGCAGCTTAGGAGACGGATACGAGCAGTACTTC

V gene: TRBV28
D gene: TRBD1
clone size: NA
J gene: TRBJ2-3
CDR3 protein: CASSRTGQGWTDTQYF
CDR3 DNA: TGTGCCAGCAGCCGTACCGGACAGGGATGGACAGATACGCAGTATTTT

V gene: TRBV5-8
D gene: TRBD1
clone size: once
J gene: TRBJ2-7
CDR3 protein: CASSPYRGQGIHEQYF
CDR3 DNA: TGTGCCAGCAGCCCCTACCGAGGACAGGGGATTCACGAGCAGTACTTC

V gene: TRBV7-2
D gene: TRBD1
clone size: once
J gene: TRBJ2-5
CDR3 protein: CASSLTPGQGLETQYF
CDR3 DNA: TGTGCCAGCAGCCTTACCCCGGGACAGGGCTTAGAGACCCAGTACTTC

V gene: TRBV6-5
D gene: NA
clone size: NA
J gene: TRBJ2-7
CDR3 protein: CASSYLTASEQYF
CDR3 DNA: TGTGCCAGCAGTTATTTGACAGCGAGCGAGCAGTACTTC

V gene: TRBV5-4
D gene: NA
clone size: NA
J gene: TRBJ2-7
CDR3 protein: CASSTAGQVNEQYF
CDR3 DNA: TGTGCCAGCAGCACAGCGGGACAGGTCAACGAGCAGTACTTC

V gene: TRBV19
D gene: TRBD1
clone size: NA
J gene: TRBJ1-5
CDR3 protein: CASRGQGGNQPQHF
CDR3 DNA: TGTGCCAGTAGGGGACAGGGGGGCAATCAGCCCCAGCATTTT

V gene: TRBV25-1
D gene: NA
clone size: NA
J gene: TRBJ1-1
CDR3 protein: CASSVNRGGNTEAFF
CDR3 DNA: TGTGCCAGCAGTGTGAATAGGGGAGGGAACACTGAAGCTTTCTTT

V gene: TRBV9
D gene: TRBD1
clone size: NA
J gene: TRBJ1-1
CDR3 protein: CASSRQGMNTEAFF
CDR3 DNA: TGTGCCAGCAGTCGACAGGGGATGAACACTGAAGCTTTCTTT

V gene: TRBV5-4
D gene: NA
clone size: NA
J gene: TRBJ1-2
CDR3 protein: CASSPPNGRGARENGYTF
CDR3 DNA: TGTGCCAGCAGCCCACCTAATGGGCGGGGGGCGCGGGAAAATGGCTACACCTTC

V gene: TRBV11-2
D gene: TRBD2
clone size: NA
J gene: TRBJ2-2
CDR3 protein: CASSLGLGGNTGELFF
CDR3 DNA: TGTGCCAGCAGCCTGGGACTAGGGGGAAACACCGGGGAGCTGTTTTTT